This T cell receptor beta chain was recorded in a study of blood T cell repertoires in COVID-19 (TCRdb year 2020). Background on the whole study: The collaborator samples originated in the United States, Italy and Spain and spanned the acute and convalescent phases of COVID-19. Samples came from the ongoing ImmuneRACE study (first 160 participants) plus 1,254 subjects from 6 global collaborators. Deeply sampled blood TCRbeta repertoires from subjects exposed to, actively infected with, or recovered from COVID-19 were included in the dataset. The sample metadata nearly always contained a de-identified subject ID, COVID-19 status, age in years and sex. HLA class I and class II types, where available, came from metadata supplied by the sample provider rather than from assay-based typing. The material from the prospective study consisted of cDNA or gDNA derived from T cells, B-cell-depleted T cells, or PBMCs. A freely available public database, intended as a resource for researchers studying the immune response to SARS-CoV-2, is where the repertoires were released.

The table lists this clone with a count of one. Its specific antigen is unknown. Within one base of it there is no much larger clone, and no base qualities were kept. Inclusive of the bounding cysteine and phenylalanine, the CDR3 is 16 residues long. The only DNA kept is the CDR3, 48 bases in frame from the first base. The germline V gene provides CDR1 MGHRA and CDR2 YSYEKL. V lost 6 bases and J lost 3 bases, and the count of bases not matched to a germline gene is 13. TCRbeta CDR3 regions were amplified from genomic DNA by means of the immunoSEQ Assay, a bias-controlled multiplex PCR. In the authors' own workflow: Within the assay, amplification of reference gene primers was used to estimate how many nucleated cells each sample contained. To quantify the absolute abundance of each unique TCRbeta CDR3 rearrangement, sequence reads were collapsed and filtered. For each sample, productive Simpson clonality was calculated as the square root of Simpson's diversity index across productive rearrangements. Drawn from immuneACCESS, this table holds only the in-frame rearrangements with V and J called that TCRdb kept. Clones are partly lost; checked studies trace under half to an unresolved V gene and leave the rest unexplained. V and J calls and clone size are as listed in that table; D and trimming were resolved from the DNA. The sample profile shows tens of thousands of clones; 83% of them were found once. The ten largest clones represent approximately 40% of the sample.

Each collaborating institution followed its own protocols to collect whole blood in K2EDTA tubes. For TCRbeta analysis, collaborators shipped samples in one of three forms: frozen whole blood, isolated PBMCs, or DNA extracted from either of those sample types. The paper as a whole reports these results and caveats: Clinical and demographic metadata were provided uncurated, with the amount varying by source and participant.

The V and J genes are TRBV4-1 and TRBJ1-1; 7 central bases correspond to TRBD1. The material sequenced was peripheral blood. The source of this sequence is an older man with acute or convalescent COVID-19. The nucleotides read TGCGCCAGCAGGTTGACAGGGCTCTTGGGGGACACTGAAGCTTTCTTT. This codes for CASRLTGLLGDTEAFF.